These 8 T cell receptor beta chains were all obtained from the same sample, sequenced in a study of T cells in women clearing cervical HPV infection. Here immunoSEQ multiplex PCR was the method, and the copy in TCRdb shows in-frame clones only, minus some. The sample data list tens of thousands of clones. Sequenced material: blood buffy coat. The receptors were gathered from a woman aged 18-69 years with a cervical HPV16 infection that either progressed to CIN3+ or cleared (not recorded which).

As for this clone: The read is 3 residues too short to cover the CDR3 end, so that end is filled in from the germline J gene. This sequence joins TRBV2 and TRBJ2-3; D perhaps matches TRBD1 (6 bases). Per germline, CDR1 SNHLY and CDR2 FYNNEI. The CDR3 loop spans 16 amino acids. The germline V and J ends were trimmed by 4 bases and 2 bases, with 16 bases remaining between them. The CDR3 sequence is CASSVQGMGATDTQYF. The part of the CDR3 DNA that was read is TGTGCCAGCAGTGTCCAGGGGATGGGGGCCACAGATACG.

A remark on this clone: The CDR3 end falls 3 residues outside the read, so it is completed with the germline J gene. The chain recombines TRBV7-9 with TRBJ2-7, with TRBD1 identical over 10 bases. The CDR3 sequence is 14 residues long. The germline V gene has CDR1 SEHNR and CDR2 FQNEAQ (reference sequence). J lost 2 bases, V lost 5 bases, and 3 bases had no gene match. The DNA read from the CDR3 is TGTGCCAGCAGCCATGGGACAGGGGCCTACGAG. Translation: CASSHGTGAYE. The entire CDR3 protein reads CASSHGTGAYEQYF.

About this clone: The sequenced fragment ends 3 residues before the CDR3 boundary, so the rest is inferred from the germline J gene. This chain connects TRBV19 to TRBJ1-1; D is perhaps TRBD1 (6 bases). Germline CDR1 reads LNHDA; CDR2 reads SQIVND (reference sequence). The CDR3 is made up of 12 amino acids. CDR3 DNA (partial): TGTGCCAGTAGGAAAAGCCAGGGGGAA. It encodes CASRKSQGE. From start to end, the CDR3 is CASRKSQGEAFF.

Details on this clone: The CDR3 end is not reached by the read, which stops 3 residues before it; the germline J gene fills it in. The rearrangement links TRBV11-2 to TRBJ2-3, with D perhaps TRBD1 (6 bases). With 3 bases removed from V and 2 bases from J, the gap between germline ends came to 12 bases. This CDR3 has 15 amino acids. CDR1 and CDR2 from the germline V gene are SGHAT and FQNNGV. The CDR3 sequence is CASSLFGQSTDTQYF. CDR3 DNA (partial): TGTGCCAGCAGCTTGTTTGGACAGTCCACAGATACG. The full variable domain, with the rest looked up from reference TRBV11-2 and TRBJ2-3, is EAGVAQSPRYKIIEKRQSVAFWCNPISGHATLYWYQQILGQGPKLLIQFQNNGVVDDSQLPKDRFSAERLKGVDSTLKIQPAKLEDSAVYLCASSLFGQSTDTQYFGPGTRLTVL.

Comments on this clone: Read data end 3 residues before the CDR3 end; the end is taken from the germline J gene. The gene calls are TRBV29-1 and TRBJ2-6; tentatively, D is TRBD2 (6 bases). The CDR3 is 16 amino acids. Germline CDR1 is SQVTM and CDR2 is ANQGSEA. V lost 4 bases to trimming and J lost 2 bases, with 15 bases between them. Partial CDR3 DNA: TGCAGCGTTGGGGCCCCCAGGGAGGCTGGGGCCAACGTC. It codes for CSVGAPREAGANV. The full-length CDR3 reads as CSVGAPREAGANVLTF.

Concerning this clone: Read data end 3 residues before the CDR3 end; the end is taken from the germline J gene. This chain uses TRBV19 with TRBJ1-2; 7 nucleotides align to TRBD1. Germline trimming cut 3 bases from V and 5 bases from J; bases unmatched to any gene: 9. Germline CDR1 is LNHDA and CDR2 is SQIVND (reference sequence). This CDR3 has 15 residues. CDR3 DNA, as far as it was read: TGTGCCAGTAGTATCGGTGGACAGGAGGCTTATGGC. This translates into CASSIGGQEAYG. The CDR3 in its entirety is CASSIGGQEAYGYTF.

As concerns this clone: From the germline J gene comes the end of the CDR3, since the read stops 3 residues before it. The rearrangement joins TRBV5-1 to TRBJ2-2, with D possibly being TRBD2 (7 bases). This CDR3 region has 15 residues. Germline V gives CDR1 SGHRS, CDR2 YFSETQ. V lost 4 bases and J lost 6, with 16 bases in between. The CDR3 bases that were read are TGCGCCAGCAGCCCAGGGGCGGGAGTATCCGGGGAG. Protein product: CASSPGAGVSGE. The entire CDR3 sequence reads CASSPGAGVSGELFF.

As for this clone: The sequenced fragment ends 3 residues before the CDR3 boundary, so the rest is inferred from the germline J gene. The chain carries TRBV19 and TRBJ2-2; D is perhaps TRBD1 (5 bases). The CDR3 consists of 13 residues. Germline assignment: CDR1 LNHDA and CDR2 SQIVND (reference sequence). The ends were cut back, 6 bases at V and 6 bases at J, with 11 bases in the middle. The CDR3 is CASRPRVPGELFF. The sequenced part of the CDR3 DNA is TGTGCCAGTAGACCCAGGGTACCCGGGGAG.